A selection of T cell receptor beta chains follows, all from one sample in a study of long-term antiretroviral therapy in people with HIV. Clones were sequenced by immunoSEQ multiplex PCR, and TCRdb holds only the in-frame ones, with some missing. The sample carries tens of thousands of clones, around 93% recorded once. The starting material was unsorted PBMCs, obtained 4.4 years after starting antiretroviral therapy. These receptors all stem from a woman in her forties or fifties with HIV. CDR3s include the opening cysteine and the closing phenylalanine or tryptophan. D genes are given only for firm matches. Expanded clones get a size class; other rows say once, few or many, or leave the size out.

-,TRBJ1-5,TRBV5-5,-,TGTGCCAGCAGCAGCGGACGGCGTGAGGGACAGCCCCAGCATTTT,CASSSGRREGQPQHF
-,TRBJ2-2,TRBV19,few,TGTGCCAGTGCTTATGCGAACACCGGGGAGCTGTTTTTT,CASAYANTGELFF
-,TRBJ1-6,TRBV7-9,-,TGTGCCAGCACAAAAGGGACTGGGTATAATTCACCCCTCCACTTT,CASTKGTGYNSPLHF
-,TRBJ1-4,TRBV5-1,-,TGCGCCAGCAGCTTACAGGGATCAACTAATGAAAAACTGTTTTTT,CASSLQGSTNEKLFF
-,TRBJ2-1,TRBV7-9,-,TGTGCCAGCAGCTTAGCTACTGGCGGGGCCTCCTACAATGAGCAGTTCTTC,CASSLATGGASYNEQFF
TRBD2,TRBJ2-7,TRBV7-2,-,TGTGCCAGCAGCTTAGAGCGGGGGGGCACCTACGAGCAGTACTTC,CASSLERGGTYEQYF
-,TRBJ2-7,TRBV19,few,TGTGCCAGTAGTAGCCGTGGCCCGGACCACGAGCAGTACTTC,CASSSRGPDHEQYF
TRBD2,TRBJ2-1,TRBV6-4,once,TGTGCCAGCAGTGACTCTGCGGGGGGGCCGGGTGAGCAGTTCTTC,CASSDSAGGPGEQFF
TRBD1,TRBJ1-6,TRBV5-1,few,TGCGCCAGCAGCCCAAGGACAGGGGGCAATTCACCCCTCCACTTT,CASSPRTGGNSPLHF
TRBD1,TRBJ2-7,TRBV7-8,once,TGTGCCAGCAGCTTAGAACAGGGGGCTACGTACGAGCAGTACTTC,CASSLEQGATYEQYF
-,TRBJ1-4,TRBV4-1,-,TGCGCCAGCAGCGGGGGAACAACTAATGAAAAACTGTTTTTT,CASSGGTTNEKLFF
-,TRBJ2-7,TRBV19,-,TGTGCCAGTAGCCGAATGGGTTCTGCCTACGAGCAGTACTTC,CASSRMGSAYEQYF
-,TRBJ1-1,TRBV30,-,TGTGCCTGGAGTAAGGGGGTGGAGAACACTGAAGCTTTCTTT,CAWSKGVENTEAFF
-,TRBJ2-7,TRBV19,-,TGTGCCAGTAGTTCGGGATACTCCTACGAGCAGTACTTC,CASSSGYSYEQYF
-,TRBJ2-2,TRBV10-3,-,TGTGCCAACGGACCGGGCACCGGGGAGCTGTTTTTT,CANGPGTGELFF
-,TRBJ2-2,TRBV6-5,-,TGTGCCAGCAGGGCGGAAAGGGAGCTGTTTTTT,CASRAERELFF
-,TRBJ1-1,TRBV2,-,TGTGCCAGCAGCCTACAGGGTCTCACTGAAGCTTTCTTT,CASSLQGLTEAFF
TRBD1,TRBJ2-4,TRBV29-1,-,TGCAGCGTGCTAGGACAGGGGTCAAACTTAGCCAAAAACATTCAGTACTTC,CSVLGQGSNLAKNIQYF
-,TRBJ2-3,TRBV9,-,TGTGCCAGCAGCGTTGAGGGGAGGCGGGGAGGCACAGATACGCAGTATTTT,CASSVEGRRGGTDTQYF